This TCR beta chain was sequenced during a study of Ad26.COV2.S vaccination and SARS-CoV-2 variants. The overall study: Ad26.COV2.S, an intramuscular injection, was given once or twice 56 days apart. Study-level findings and limits: The authors reported substantial breadth in spike-specific CD8+ and CD4+ T cell responses after vaccination.

Using immunoSEQ multiplex PCR, the repertoire was profiled, and TCRdb retains in-frame clones only, with some absent. This sample yields 240,000 or so clones, of which approximately 88% are seen a single time; roughly a tenth belongs to the top ten. Treatment: 15 to 20 received Ad26.COV2.S at low or high dose, single or two shots; about 5 received placebo; per-sample allocation not given. Each sample was drawn 63 days after the first injection (of vaccine or placebo). Boston supplied an adult donor aged 18-55 years. V was trimmed by 4 bases and J by 1 base, leaving 17 bases between them. The length of the CDR3 is 17 residues. Germline CDR1 SGHAT, CDR2 FQNNGV. The count of this clone is one. No antigen is known for it.

The TCR was taken from a person aged 18-65 years who received the Ad26.COV2.S COVID-19 vaccine or a placebo. The chain employs TRBV11-2 and TRBJ1-3; TRBD1 might be the D (6 bases). The sequences come from peripheral blood, collected in a trial of Ad26.COV2.S vaccine versus placebo. DNA of the CDR3: TGTGCCAGCAGCTACCCACGCGGGGGGGCATCTGGAAACACCATATATTTT. It yields the protein CASSYPRGGASGNTIYF.